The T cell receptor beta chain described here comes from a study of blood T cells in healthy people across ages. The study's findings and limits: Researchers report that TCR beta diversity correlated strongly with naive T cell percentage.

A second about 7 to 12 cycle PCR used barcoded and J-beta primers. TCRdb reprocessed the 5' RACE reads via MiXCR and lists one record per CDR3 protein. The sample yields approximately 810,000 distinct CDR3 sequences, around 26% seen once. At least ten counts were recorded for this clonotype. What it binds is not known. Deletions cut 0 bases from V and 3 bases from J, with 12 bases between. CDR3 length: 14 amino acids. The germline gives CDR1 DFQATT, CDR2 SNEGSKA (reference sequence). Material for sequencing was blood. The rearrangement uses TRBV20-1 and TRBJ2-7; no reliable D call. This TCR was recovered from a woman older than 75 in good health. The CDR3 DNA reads TGCAGTGCTAGAGATCGAACCGCGAACTACGAGCAGTACTTC. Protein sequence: CSARDRTANYEQYF.